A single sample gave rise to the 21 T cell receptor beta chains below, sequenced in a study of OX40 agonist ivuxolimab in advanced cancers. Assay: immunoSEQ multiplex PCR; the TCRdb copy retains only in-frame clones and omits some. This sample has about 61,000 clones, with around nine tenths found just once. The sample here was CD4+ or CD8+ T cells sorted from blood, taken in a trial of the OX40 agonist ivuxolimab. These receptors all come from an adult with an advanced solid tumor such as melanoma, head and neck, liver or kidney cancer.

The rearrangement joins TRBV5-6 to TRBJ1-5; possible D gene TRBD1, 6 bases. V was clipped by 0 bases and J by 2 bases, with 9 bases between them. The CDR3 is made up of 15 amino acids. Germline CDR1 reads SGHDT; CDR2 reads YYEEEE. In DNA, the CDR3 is TGTGCCAGCAGCTTGGGGGGGCCTGGCAATCAGCCCCAGCATTTT. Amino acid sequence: CASSLGGPGNQPQHF.

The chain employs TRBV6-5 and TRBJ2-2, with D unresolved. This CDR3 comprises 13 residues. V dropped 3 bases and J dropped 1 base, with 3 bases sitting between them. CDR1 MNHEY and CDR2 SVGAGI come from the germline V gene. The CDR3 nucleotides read TGTGCCAGCAGTTATGTGAACACCGGGGAGCTGTTTTTT. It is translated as CASSYVNTGELFF.

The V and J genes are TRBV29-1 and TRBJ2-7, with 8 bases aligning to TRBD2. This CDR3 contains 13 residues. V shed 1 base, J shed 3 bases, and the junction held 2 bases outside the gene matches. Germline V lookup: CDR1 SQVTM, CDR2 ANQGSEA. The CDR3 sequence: CSVEGGTSYEQYF. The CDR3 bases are TGCAGCGTTGAAGGGGGGACTAGCTACGAGCAGTACTTC.

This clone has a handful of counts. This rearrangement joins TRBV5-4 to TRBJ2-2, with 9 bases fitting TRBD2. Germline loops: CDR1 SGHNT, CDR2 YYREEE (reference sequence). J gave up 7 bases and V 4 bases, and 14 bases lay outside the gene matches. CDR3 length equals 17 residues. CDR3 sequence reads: CASSPLGAGGPDGELFF. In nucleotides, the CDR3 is TGTGCCAGCAGCCCCCTGGGGGCGGGAGGGCCAGACGGGGAGCTGTTTTTT.

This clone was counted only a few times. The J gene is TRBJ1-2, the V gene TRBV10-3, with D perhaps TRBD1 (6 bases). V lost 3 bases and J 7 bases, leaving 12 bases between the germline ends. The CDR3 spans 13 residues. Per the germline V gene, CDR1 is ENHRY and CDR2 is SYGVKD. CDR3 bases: TGTGCCATCAGTGATACAGGGAGCAGTGGCTACACCTTC. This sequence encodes CAISDTGSSGYTF.

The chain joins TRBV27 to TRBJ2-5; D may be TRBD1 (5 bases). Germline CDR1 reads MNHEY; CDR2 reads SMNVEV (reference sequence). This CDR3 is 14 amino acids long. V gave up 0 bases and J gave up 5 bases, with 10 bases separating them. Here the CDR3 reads CASSLSQGWETQYF. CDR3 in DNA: TGTGCCAGCAGTTTATCTCAGGGATGGGAGACCCAGTACTTC.

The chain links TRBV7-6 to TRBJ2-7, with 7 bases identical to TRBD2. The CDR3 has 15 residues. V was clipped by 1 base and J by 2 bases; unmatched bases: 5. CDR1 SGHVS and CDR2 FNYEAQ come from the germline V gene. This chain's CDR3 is CASSLGSGNTYEQYF. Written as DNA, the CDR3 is TGTGCCAGCAGCTTAGGCAGCGGGAATACCTACGAGCAGTACTTC.

The CDR3 DNA reads TGTGCCAGCAGCTTTTTCAGTTCCACAGATACGCAGTATTTT. It encodes CASSFFSSTDTQYF. The genes are TRBV7-8 and TRBJ2-3; unclear D gene. The CDR3 is 14 residues long. CDR1 is SGHVS and CDR2 is FQNEAQ in the germline V gene. V shed 3 bases and J shed 2 bases, with 9 bases lying between them. The whole variable domain, remainder taken from reference TRBV7-8 and TRBJ2-3, is GAGVSQSPRYKVAKRGQDVALRCDPISGHVSLFWYQQALGQGPEFLTYFQNEAQLDKSGLPSDRFFAERPEGSVSTLKIQRTQQEDSAVYLCASSFFSSTDTQYFGPGTRLTVL.

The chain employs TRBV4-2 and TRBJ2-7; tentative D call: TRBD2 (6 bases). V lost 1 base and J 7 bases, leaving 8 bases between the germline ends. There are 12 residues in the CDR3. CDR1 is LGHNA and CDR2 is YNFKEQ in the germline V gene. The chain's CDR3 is CASSQGGDEQYF. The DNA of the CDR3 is TGTGCCAGCAGCCAAGGCGGGGATGAGCAGTACTTC.

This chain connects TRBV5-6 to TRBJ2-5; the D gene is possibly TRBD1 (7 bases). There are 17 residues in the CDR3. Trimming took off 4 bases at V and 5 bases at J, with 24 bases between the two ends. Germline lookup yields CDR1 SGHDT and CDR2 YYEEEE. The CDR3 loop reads CASSLDRELAEVETQYF. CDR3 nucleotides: TGTGCCAGCAGCCTTGACAGGGAACTAGCAGAGGTGGAGACCCAGTACTTC.

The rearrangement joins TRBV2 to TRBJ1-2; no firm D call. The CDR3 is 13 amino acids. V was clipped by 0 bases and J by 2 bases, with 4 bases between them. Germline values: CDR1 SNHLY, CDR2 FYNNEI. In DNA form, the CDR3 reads TGTGCCAGCAGTGAAGCCAGAAACTATGGCTACACCTTC. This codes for CASSEARNYGYTF.

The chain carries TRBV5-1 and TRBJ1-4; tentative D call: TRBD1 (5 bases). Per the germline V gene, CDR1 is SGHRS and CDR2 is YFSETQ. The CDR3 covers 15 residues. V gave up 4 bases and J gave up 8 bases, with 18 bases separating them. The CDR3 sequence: CASSRNGAGIEKLFF. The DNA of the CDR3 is TGCGCCAGCAGCAGGAATGGGGCTGGGATAGAAAAACTGTTTTTT.

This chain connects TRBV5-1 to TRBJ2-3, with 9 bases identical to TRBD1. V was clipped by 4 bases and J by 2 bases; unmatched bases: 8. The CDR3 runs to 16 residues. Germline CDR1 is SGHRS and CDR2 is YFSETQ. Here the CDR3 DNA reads TGCGCCAGCAGCAAGACAGGGGGTGGTTTCACAGATACGCAGTATTTT. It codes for CASSKTGGGFTDTQYF.

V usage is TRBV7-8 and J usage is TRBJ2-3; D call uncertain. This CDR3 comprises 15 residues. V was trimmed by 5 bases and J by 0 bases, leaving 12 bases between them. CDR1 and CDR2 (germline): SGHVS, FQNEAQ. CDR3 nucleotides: TGTGCCAGCAGCCCGACCCCCCTTAGCACAGATACGCAGTATTTT. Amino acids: CASSPTPLSTDTQYF.

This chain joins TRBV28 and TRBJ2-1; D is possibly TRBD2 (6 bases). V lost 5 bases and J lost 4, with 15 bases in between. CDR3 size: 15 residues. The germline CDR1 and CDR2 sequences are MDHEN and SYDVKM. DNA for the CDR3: TGTGCCAGCAGTGAGAAGCCTCTAGCGTACAATGAGCAGTTCTTC. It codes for CASSEKPLAYNEQFF. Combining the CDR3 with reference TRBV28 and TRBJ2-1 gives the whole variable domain DVKVTQSSRYLVKRTGEKVFLECVQDMDHENMFWYRQDPGLGLRLIYFSYDVKMKEKGDIPEGYSVSREKKERFSLILESASTNQTSMYLCASSEKPLAYNEQFFGPGTRLTVL.

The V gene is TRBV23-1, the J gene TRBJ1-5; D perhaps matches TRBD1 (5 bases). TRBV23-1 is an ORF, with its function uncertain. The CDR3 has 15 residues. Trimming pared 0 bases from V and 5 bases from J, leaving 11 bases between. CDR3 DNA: TGCGCCAGCAGTCAATCGACGGGGCCGCATCAGCCCCAGCATTTT. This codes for CASSQSTGPHQPQHF.

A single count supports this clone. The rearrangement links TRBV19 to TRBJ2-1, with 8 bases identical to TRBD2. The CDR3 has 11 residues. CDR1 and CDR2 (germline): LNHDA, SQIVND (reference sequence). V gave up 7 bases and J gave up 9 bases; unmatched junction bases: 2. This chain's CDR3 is CASTAGAEQFF. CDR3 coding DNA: TGTGCCAGTACAGCGGGGGCTGAGCAGTTCTTC.

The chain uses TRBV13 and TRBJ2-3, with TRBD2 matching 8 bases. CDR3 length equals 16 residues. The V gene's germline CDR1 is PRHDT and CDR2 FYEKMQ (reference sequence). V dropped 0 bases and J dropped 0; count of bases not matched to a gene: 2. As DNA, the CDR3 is TGTGCCAGCAGCTTAGGCCCGGGAGGGAGCACAGATACGCAGTATTTT. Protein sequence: CASSLGPGGSTDTQYF.

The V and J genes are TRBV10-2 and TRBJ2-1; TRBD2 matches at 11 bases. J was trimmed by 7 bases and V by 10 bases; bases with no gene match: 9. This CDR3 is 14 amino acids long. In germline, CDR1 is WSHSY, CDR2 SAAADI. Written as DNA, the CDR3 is TGCGCCACTAGGACTAGCGGGCCCTCTAATGAGCAGTTCTTC. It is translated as CATRTSGPSNEQFF.

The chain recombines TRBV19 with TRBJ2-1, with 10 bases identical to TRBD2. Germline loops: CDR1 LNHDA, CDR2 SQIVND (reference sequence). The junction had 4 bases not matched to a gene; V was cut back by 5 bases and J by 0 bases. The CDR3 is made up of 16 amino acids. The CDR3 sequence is CASSSLAGHSYNEQFF. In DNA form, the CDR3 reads TGTGCCAGTAGTTCACTAGCGGGGCACTCCTACAATGAGCAGTTCTTC.

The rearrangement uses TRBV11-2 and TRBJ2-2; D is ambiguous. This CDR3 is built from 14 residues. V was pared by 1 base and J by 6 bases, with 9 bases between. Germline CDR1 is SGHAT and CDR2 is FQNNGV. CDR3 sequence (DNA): TGTGCCAGCAGCTTAGTGGCTTCCCCCGGGGAGCTGTTTTTT. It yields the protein CASSLVASPGELFF.